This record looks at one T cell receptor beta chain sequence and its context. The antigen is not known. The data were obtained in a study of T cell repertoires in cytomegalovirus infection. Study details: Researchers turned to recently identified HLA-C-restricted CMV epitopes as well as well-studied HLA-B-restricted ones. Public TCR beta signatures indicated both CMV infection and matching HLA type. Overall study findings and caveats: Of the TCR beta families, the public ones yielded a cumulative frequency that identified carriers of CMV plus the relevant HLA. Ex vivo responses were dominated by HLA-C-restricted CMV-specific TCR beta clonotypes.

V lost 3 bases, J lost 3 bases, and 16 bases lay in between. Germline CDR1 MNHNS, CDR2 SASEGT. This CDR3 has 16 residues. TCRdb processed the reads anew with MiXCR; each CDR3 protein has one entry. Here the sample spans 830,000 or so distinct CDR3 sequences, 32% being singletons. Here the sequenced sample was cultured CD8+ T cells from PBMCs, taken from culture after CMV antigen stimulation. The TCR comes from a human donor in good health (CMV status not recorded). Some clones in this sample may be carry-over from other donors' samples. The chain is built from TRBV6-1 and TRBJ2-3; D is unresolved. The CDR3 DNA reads TGTGCCAGCAGTGACGATCCAAGATTAGGGACAGATACGCAGTATTTT. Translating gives CASSDDPRLGTDTQYF.